Following are 13 T cell receptor beta chains from one sample sequenced in a study of cytomegalovirus exposure and HLA in healthy donors. Primers for the PCR totalled 60 Vbeta and 13 Jbeta. Data came from immunoSEQ multiplex PCR; TCRdb stores just in-frame clones and leaves some out. The sample has around 78,000 clones; less than 75% are singletons. Sequencing input: PBMCs. These TCRs come from a man aged 30-40 years in good health and CMV-seropositive.

This clone was detected only once. The J gene is TRBJ1-2, the V gene TRBV6-1, with 9 bases fitting TRBD1. Germline lookup yields CDR1 MNHNS and CDR2 SASEGT. The length of the CDR3 is 14 residues. With 6 bases clipped from V and 3 bases from J, the junction kept 5 bases outside the gene matches. CDR3 sequence (DNA): TGTGCCAGCAGCCTAGACAGGGGGGACTATGGCTACACCTTC. As protein: CASSLDRGDYGYTF.

The rearrangement uses TRBV7-2 and TRBJ1-1, with D unresolved. Per the germline V gene, CDR1 is SGHTA and CDR2 is FQGNSA. The CDR3 totals 14 residues. Trimming stripped 1 base from V and 4 bases from J, with 10 bases between. CDR3 protein: CASSLGGWGTEAFF. DNA for the CDR3: TGTGCCAGCAGCTTAGGAGGGTGGGGCACTGAAGCTTTCTTT.

The sample holds one count of this clone. The chain's CDR3 is CASSPLLGGSTDTQYF. CDR3 nucleotide sequence: TGTGCCAGCTCACCACTTTTGGGAGGGTCCACAGATACGCAGTATTTT. This sequence joins TRBV18 and TRBJ2-3; 7 nucleotides match TRBD2. CDR3 size: 16 residues. V dropped 1 base and J dropped 2; count of bases not matched to a gene: 6. Germline V gives CDR1 KGHSH, CDR2 LQKENI.

This clone is medium-sized by share. The chain is built from TRBV6-5 and TRBJ2-7, with D possibly TRBD2 on 5 matching bases. Trimming removed 10 bases at V and 4 bases at J, with 17 bases between. CDR1 MNHEY and CDR2 SVGAGI come from the germline V gene. The CDR3 runs 13 residues. The CDR3 coding sequence is TGTGCCACCCACCCAGCGGCAAGTTACGAGCAGTACTTC. Translating it yields CATHPAASYEQYF.

The rearrangement links TRBV9 to TRBJ2-2, with D maybe TRBD2 (5 bases). CDR3 length: 14 residues. From germline, CDR1 is SGDLS and CDR2 YYNGEE. V lost 4 bases to trimming and J lost 8 bases, with 15 bases between them. The DNA for the CDR3 is TGTGCCAGCAGCTCGGGATCCCTGAGGGGGGAGCTGTTTTTT. Protein: CASSSGSLRGELFF.

The sample holds a few counts of this clone. The chain couples TRBV6-6 to TRBJ1-1; D gene ambiguous. V gave up 4 bases and J gave up 0 bases, with 9 bases separating them. The CDR3 has 14 amino acids. Germline V CDR1 and CDR2: MNHNY, SVGAGI (reference sequence). The CDR3 coding sequence is TGTGCCAGCAGTTCAGGCATTATGAACACTGAAGCTTTCTTT. It encodes CASSSGIMNTEAFF.

This chain joins TRBV11-3 and TRBJ2-1; a possible D gene is TRBD2 (6 bases). The CDR3 has 15 amino acids. In germline, CDR1 is SGHNT, CDR2 YENEEA. V lost 2 bases and J lost 2, with 10 bases in between. DNA of the CDR3: TGTGCCAGCAGCTTACGGGCGGGGACCTACAATGAGCAGTTCTTC. It codes for CASSLRAGTYNEQFF.

The chain combines TRBV2 with TRBJ1-6; D not resolved. Germline loops: CDR1 SNHLY, CDR2 FYNNEI. CDR3 length equals 13 residues. V shed 8 bases and J shed 9 bases, with 14 bases lying between them. The CDR3 region has the DNA TGTGCCAGCCGGGGTGACGCCCCTTCACCCCTCCACTTT. It is translated as CASRGDAPSPLHF. The full variable domain, completed using reference TRBV2 and TRBJ1-6, is EPEVTQTPSHQVTQMGQEVILRCVPISNHLYFYWYRQILGQKVEFLVSFYNNEISEKSEIFDDQFSVERPDGSNFTLKIRSTKLEDSAMYFCASRGDAPSPLHFGNGTRLTVT.

This clone was seen a few times. The V and J genes are TRBV10-2 and TRBJ2-3, with D maybe TRBD2 (6 bases). Trimming stripped 6 bases from V and 6 bases from J, with 19 bases between. CDR3 size: 15 residues. Germline V gives CDR1 WSHSY, CDR2 SAAADI. The CDR3 here is CASRGLALGADTQYF. CDR3 coding DNA: TGCGCCAGCAGGGGACTGGCCCTGGGAGCGGATACGCAGTATTTT.

The chain has TRBV19 and TRBJ1-5, with TRBD1 identical over 7 bases. The J segment lost 9 bases and the V segment lost 5 bases, leaving 7 bases of the junction unmatched. Germline V gene sequence: CDR1 LNHDA, CDR2 SQIVND (reference sequence). The CDR3 contains 13 residues. CDR3 residues: CASSEDRDGPQHF. The CDR3 nucleotides are TGTGCCAGTAGTGAAGACAGGGATGGGCCCCAGCATTTT.

This chain links TRBV7-6 with TRBJ2-1; 7 positions agree with TRBD1. CDR3 length: 15 residues. The junction had 6 bases not matched to a gene; V was cut back by 5 bases and J by 2 bases. Germline V CDR1 and CDR2: SGHVS, FNYEAQ. CDR3 in amino acids: CASSEGQAPYNEQFF. CDR3 nucleotide sequence: TGTGCCAGCAGCGAAGGACAGGCCCCCTACAATGAGCAGTTCTTC.

V and J are TRBV29-1 and TRBJ1-1; D not certain. V dropped 6 bases and J dropped 3 bases, with 5 bases sitting between them. In germline, CDR1 is SQVTM, CDR2 ANQGSEA. The CDR3 contains 10 residues. The CDR3 reads CSVDYTEAFF. As DNA, the CDR3 is TGCAGCGTCGACTACACTGAAGCTTTCTTT. Drawing the rest from reference TRBV29-1 and TRBJ1-1, the complete variable domain is SAVISQKPSRDICQRGTSLTIQCQVDSQVTMMFWYRQQPGQSLTLIATANQGSEATYESGFVIDKFPISRPNLTFSTLTVSNMSPEDSSIYLCSVDYTEAFFGQGTRLTVV.

The V call is TRBV10-3, the J call TRBJ1-5, with unresolved D. Trimming pared 3 bases from V and 5 bases from J, leaving 8 bases between. The CDR3 is made up of 13 amino acids. The germline gives CDR1 ENHRY, CDR2 SYGVKD. CDR3 sequence reads: CAISDGVDQPQHF. CDR3 DNA sequence: TGTGCCATCAGTGACGGTGTGGATCAGCCCCAGCATTTT.